One and the same sample provided the 9 T cell receptor beta chains below, sequenced in a study of PD-1 blockade in classical Hodgkin lymphoma. Stated time point: cycle 4 day 1 (C4D1), after six to seven weeks of nivolumab. No patient escaped relapse after autologous stem cell transplantation, and brentuximab vedotin exposure varied. Profiling relied on immunoSEQ multiplex PCR, and the TCRdb table lists in-frame clones only, not all of them. The data contain some 96,000 clones, approximately 94% of them singletons. The sample here was peripheral blood mononuclear cells (PBMCs), taken before the fourth cycle of nivolumab. The receptor source for this set is a human donor with classical Hodgkin lymphoma.

The chain combines TRBV5-1 with TRBJ1-3; perhaps TRBD1 as D (6 bases). The V end was cut by 1 base, the J end by 0 bases, with 14 bases between. CDR3 length: 17 residues. The germline CDR1 and CDR2 sequences are SGHRS and YFSETQ. The CDR3 reads CASSLRPGAASGNTIYF. CDR3 DNA: TGCGCCAGCAGCTTGAGGCCAGGGGCCGCCTCTGGAAACACCATATATTTT.

The chain has TRBV7-9 and TRBJ2-5; 7 positions match TRBD2. After removal of 1 base from V and 5 bases from J, the junction contained 16 bases not matched to a gene. Germline V lookup: CDR1 SEHNR, CDR2 FQNEAQ (reference sequence). This CDR3 spans 18 amino acids. This chain's CDR3 is CASSLGRLRGRAGETQYF. Written as DNA, the CDR3 is TGTGCCAGCAGCTTAGGCAGGCTACGGGGGAGGGCCGGGGAGACCCAGTACTTC.

CDR3 DNA sequence: TGTGCCAGCAGCTGGGACCGGGACAGGGGGCTGGCTGGGGCCAACGTCCTGACTTTC. Its protein is CASSWDRDRGLAGANVLTF. The V gene is TRBV11-1, the J gene TRBJ2-6; the match to TRBD1 covers 12 bases. This CDR3 spans 19 amino acids. V lost 4 bases, J lost 2 bases, and 9 bases stayed unmatched. CDR1 is SGHAT and CDR2 is FQDESV in the germline V gene (reference sequence). The whole variable domain, remainder taken from reference TRBV11-1 and TRBJ2-6, is EAEVAQSPRYKITEKSQAVAFWCDPISGHATLYWYRQILGQGPELLVQFQDESVVDDSQLPKDRFSAERLKGVDSTLKIQPAELGDSAMYLCASSWDRDRGLAGANVLTFGAGSRLTVL.

CDR3 bases: TGTGCCTGGAGGATGGGGGAGAGTGGCTACACCTTC. This codes for CAWRMGESGYTF. This sequence joins TRBV30 and TRBJ1-2, with D maybe TRBD1 (5 bases). CDR1 and CDR2 from the germline V gene are GTSNPN and SVGIG (reference sequence). The CDR3 is made up of 12 amino acids. Trimming stripped 3 bases from V and 7 bases from J, with 12 bases between.

This rearrangement joins TRBV27 to TRBJ1-1; TRBD1 matches 8 bases. Germline lookup yields CDR1 MNHEY and CDR2 SMNVEV (reference sequence). This CDR3 is built from 16 residues. V lost 0 bases, J lost 5 bases, and 8 bases stayed unmatched. CDR3 residues: CASSLSPQGAETEAFF. CDR3 nucleotide sequence: TGTGCCAGCAGTTTATCCCCGCAGGGGGCAGAGACTGAAGCTTTCTTT.

The chain links TRBV14 to TRBJ2-5; D is ambiguous. Trimming shortened V by 5 bases and J by 2 bases, and 24 bases separated the two germline ends. The CDR3 is 18 residues long. Per germline, CDR1 SGHDN and CDR2 FVKESK. The CDR3 region has the DNA TGTGCCAGCAGCTTCGTTCGTTCCGTCTGGCTTTCTCAAGAGACCCAGTACTTC. Translated, it gives CASSFVRSVWLSQETQYF. Filled out from reference TRBV14 and TRBJ2-5, the complete variable domain reads EAGVTQFPSHSVIEKGQTVTLRCDPISGHDNLYWYRRVMGKEIKFLLHFVKESKQDESGMPNNRFLAERTGGTYSTLKVQPAELEDSGVYFCASSFVRSVWLSQETQYFGPGTRLLVL.

The chain combines TRBV19 with TRBJ1-1, with D hard to call. V was trimmed by 5 bases and J by 0 bases, leaving 7 bases between them. The CDR3 is 13 amino acids. CDR1 and CDR2 from the germline V gene are LNHDA and SQIVND (reference sequence). The DNA for the CDR3 is TGTGCCAGTAGTGTCTCCATGAACACTGAAGCTTTCTTT. This sequence encodes CASSVSMNTEAFF.

This clone was detected only a few times. Written as DNA, the CDR3 is TGTGCCATCAGTGAAGAGTTTTGGCAGCCCCAGCATTTT. Its protein is CAISEEFWQPQHF. The chain couples TRBV10-3 to TRBJ1-5, with unresolved D. The germline V gene has CDR1 ENHRY and CDR2 SYGVKD. Deletions cut 3 bases from V and 7 bases from J, with 10 bases between. This CDR3 spans 13 amino acids.

The chain carries TRBV27 and TRBJ1-4; perhaps TRBD1 as D (6 bases). With 5 bases removed from V and 10 bases from J, the gap between germline ends came to 17 bases. CDR1 is MNHEY, CDR2 SMNVEV, per germline (reference sequence). The CDR3 spans 14 residues. The CDR3 DNA is TGTGCCAGCAGTCCCCGGGAGGGGGAGGTAAAACTGTTTTTT. Translation gives CASSPREGEVKLFF.